The text below deals with one TCR beta chain. The target antigen is unknown. The protocol was immunoSEQ multiplex PCR, while the TCRdb copy is restricted to in-frame clones and leaves out a portion. The sample has about 2.1 million clones; 85% to 95% are singletons. Positive CCR7 selection of CD45RO-negative cells yielded the naive CD8 cells, and terminally differentiated effector memory CD45RA+ cells were excluded. Within Nashville, Tennessee resided all donors, each a Caucasian adult. The length of the CDR3 is 13 residues. Germline-derived CDR1 and CDR2 are GTSNPN and SVGIG (reference sequence). V lost 1 base to trimming and J lost 5 bases, with 12 bases between them. This sample was included in a study of shared clonotypes between healthy human individuals. Study context: The study enrolled a couple of women and a few men aged 18 to 49. Notes on the study in general: All-four-donor shared clonotypes had higher generation probabilities than non-shared clonotypes did.

The chain links TRBV30 to TRBJ2-7; D uncertain. The sample consisted of naive CD8+ T cells from PBMCs. The sequence was collected from a man between 18 and 35 years old in good health. Some clones in this sample may be carry-over from other donors' samples. As DNA, the CDR3 is TGTGCCTGGAGTGCCGGCCCCATGGACGAGCAGTACTTC. Translating it yields CAWSAGPMDEQYF.